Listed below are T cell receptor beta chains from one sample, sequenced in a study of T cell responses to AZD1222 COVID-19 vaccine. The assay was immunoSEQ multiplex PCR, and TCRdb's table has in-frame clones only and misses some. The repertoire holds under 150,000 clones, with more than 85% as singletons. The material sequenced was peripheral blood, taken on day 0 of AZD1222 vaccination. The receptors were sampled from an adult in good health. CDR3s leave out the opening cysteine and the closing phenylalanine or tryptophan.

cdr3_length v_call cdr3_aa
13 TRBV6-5 ASSYAGEAASPLH
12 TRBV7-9 ASSLFSSTDTQY
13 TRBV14 ASSSRIGDTGELF
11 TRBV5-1 ASSLGLNYEQY
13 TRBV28 ASGRLVSEVDTQY
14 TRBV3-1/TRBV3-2 ASSQGPVKTKNIQY
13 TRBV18 ASSPTGANNEKLF
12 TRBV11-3 ASSLVAGAKTQY
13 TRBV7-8 ASSTRQGDNEKLF
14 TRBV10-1 ASSDWGLGDQETQY
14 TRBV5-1 ASSLSRGLGGYEQY
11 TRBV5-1 ASRGLAGETQY
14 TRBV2 ASSASGRGHTGELF
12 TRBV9 ASSVQGIGEKLF
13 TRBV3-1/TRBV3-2 ASSREREGNYEQY
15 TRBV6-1 ASSGRAIRGDNQPQH
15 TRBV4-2 ASSFAPSHERSGELF
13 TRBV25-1 ASSEVDRKSSPLH
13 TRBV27 ASSRAGGRTDTQY
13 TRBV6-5 ASSYSPATNEKLF
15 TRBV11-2 ASSPTGGIGLWETQY
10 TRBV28 ASSFVGYEQY
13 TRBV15 ATRETSGAYYEQY
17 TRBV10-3 AISDRTKTGLADQETQY
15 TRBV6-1 ASSEAGGVVGGNTIY
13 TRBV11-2 ASSASVSGYNEQF
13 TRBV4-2 ASSSGTTYTDTQY